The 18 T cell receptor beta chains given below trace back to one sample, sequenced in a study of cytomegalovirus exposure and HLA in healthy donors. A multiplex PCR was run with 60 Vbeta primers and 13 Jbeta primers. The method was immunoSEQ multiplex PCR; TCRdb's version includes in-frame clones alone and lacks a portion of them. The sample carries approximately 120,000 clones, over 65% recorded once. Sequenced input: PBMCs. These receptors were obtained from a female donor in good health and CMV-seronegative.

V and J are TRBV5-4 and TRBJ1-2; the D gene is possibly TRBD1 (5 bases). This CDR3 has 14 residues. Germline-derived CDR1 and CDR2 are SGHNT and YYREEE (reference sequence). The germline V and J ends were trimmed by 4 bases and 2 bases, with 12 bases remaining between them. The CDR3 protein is CASSGHRQNYGYTF. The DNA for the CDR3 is TGTGCCAGCAGCGGGCATCGACAGAACTATGGCTACACCTTC.

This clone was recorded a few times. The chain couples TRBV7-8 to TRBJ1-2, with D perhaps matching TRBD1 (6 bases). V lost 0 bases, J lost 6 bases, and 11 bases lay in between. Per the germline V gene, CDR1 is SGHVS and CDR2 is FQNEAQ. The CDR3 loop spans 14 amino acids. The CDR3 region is CASSLARTDHGYTF. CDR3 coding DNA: TGTGCCAGCAGCTTAGCCCGGACAGATCATGGCTACACCTTC. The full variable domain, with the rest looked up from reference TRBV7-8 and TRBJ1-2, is GAGVSQSPRYKVAKRGQDVALRCDPISGHVSLFWYQQALGQGPEFLTYFQNEAQLDKSGLPSDRFFAERPEGSVSTLKIQRTQQEDSAVYLCASSLARTDHGYTFGSGTRLTVV.

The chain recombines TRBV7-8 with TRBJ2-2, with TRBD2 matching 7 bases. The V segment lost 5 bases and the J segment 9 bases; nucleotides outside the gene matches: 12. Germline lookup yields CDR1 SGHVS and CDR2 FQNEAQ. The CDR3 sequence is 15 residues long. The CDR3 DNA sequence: TGTGCCAGCAGCCCTCGCCAGGGAGGGAACCGGGAGCTGTTTTTT. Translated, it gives CASSPRQGGNRELFF.

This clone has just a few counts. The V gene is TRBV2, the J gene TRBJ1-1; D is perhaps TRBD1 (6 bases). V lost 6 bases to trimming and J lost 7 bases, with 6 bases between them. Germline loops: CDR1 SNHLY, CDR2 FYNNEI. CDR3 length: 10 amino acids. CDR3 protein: CASRDSEAFF. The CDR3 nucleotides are TGTGCCAGCAGGGACAGTGAAGCTTTCTTT.

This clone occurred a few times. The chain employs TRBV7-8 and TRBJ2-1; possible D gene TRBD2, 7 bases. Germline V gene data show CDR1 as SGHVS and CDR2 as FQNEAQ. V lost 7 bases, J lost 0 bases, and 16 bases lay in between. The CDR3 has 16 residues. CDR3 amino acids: CASMGGGTSSYNEQFF. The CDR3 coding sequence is TGTGCCAGCATGGGAGGGGGGACCTCCTCCTACAATGAGCAGTTCTTC.

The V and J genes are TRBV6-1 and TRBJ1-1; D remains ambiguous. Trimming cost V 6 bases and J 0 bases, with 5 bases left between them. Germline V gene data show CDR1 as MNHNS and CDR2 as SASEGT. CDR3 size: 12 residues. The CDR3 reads CASSRVNTEAFF. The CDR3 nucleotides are TGTGCCAGCAGCCGAGTGAACACTGAAGCTTTCTTT.

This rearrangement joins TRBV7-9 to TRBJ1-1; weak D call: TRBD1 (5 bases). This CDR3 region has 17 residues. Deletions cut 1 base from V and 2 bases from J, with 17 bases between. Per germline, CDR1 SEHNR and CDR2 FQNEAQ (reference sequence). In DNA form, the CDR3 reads TGTGCCAGCAGCTTAGAGACAGACACCAAATACAACACTGAAGCTTTCTTT. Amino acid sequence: CASSLETDTKYNTEAFF. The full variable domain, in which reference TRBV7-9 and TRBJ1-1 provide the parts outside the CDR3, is DTGVSQNPRHKITKRGQNVTFRCDPISEHNRLYWYRQTLGQGPEFLTYFQNEAQLEKSRLLSDRFSAERPKGSFSTLEIQRTEQGDSAMYLCASSLETDTKYNTEAFFGQGTRLTVV.

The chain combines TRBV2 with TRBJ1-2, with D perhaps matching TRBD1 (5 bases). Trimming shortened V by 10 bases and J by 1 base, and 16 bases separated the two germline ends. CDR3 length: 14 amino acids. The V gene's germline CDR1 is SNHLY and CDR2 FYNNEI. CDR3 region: CATAGGRVNYGYTF. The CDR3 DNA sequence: TGTGCCACCGCGGGGGGTAGAGTTAACTATGGCTACACCTTC. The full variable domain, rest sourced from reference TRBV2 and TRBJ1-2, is EPEVTQTPSHQVTQMGQEVILRCVPISNHLYFYWYRQILGQKVEFLVSFYNNEISEKSEIFDDQFSVERPDGSNFTLKIRSTKLEDSAMYFCATAGGRVNYGYTFGSGTRLTVV.

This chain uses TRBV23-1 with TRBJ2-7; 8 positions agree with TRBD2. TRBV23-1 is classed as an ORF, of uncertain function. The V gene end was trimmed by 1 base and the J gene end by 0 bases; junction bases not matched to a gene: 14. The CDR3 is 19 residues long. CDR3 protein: CASSQFGATGGVHSYEQYF. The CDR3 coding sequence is TGCGCCAGCAGTCAATTTGGGGCCACGGGGGGGGTCCACTCCTACGAGCAGTACTTC.

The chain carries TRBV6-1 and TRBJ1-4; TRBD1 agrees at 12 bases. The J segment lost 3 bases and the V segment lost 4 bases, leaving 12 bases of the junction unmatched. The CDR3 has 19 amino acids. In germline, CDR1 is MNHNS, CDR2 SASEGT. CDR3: CASSGVPGQGAFPNEKLFF. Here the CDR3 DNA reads TGTGCCAGCAGTGGAGTGCCGGGACAGGGGGCGTTCCCTAATGAAAAACTGTTTTTT.

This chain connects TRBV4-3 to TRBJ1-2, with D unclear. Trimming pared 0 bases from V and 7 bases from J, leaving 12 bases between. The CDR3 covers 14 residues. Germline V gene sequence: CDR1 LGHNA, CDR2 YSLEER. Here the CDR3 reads CASSQERVDGGYTF. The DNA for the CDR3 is TGCGCCAGCAGCCAAGAGAGGGTGGACGGTGGCTACACCTTC.

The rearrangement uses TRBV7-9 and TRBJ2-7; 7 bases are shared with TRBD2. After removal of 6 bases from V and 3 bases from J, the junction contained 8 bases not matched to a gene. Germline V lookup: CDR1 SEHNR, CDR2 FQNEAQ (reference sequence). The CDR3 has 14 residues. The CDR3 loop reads CASSPREEDYEQYF. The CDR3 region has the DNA TGTGCCAGCAGTCCCCGGGAGGAGGACTACGAGCAGTACTTC. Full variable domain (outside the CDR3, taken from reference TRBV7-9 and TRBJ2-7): DTGVSQNPRHKITKRGQNVTFRCDPISEHNRLYWYRQTLGQGPEFLTYFQNEAQLEKSRLLSDRFSAERPKGSFSTLEIQRTEQGDSAMYLCASSPREEDYEQYFGPGTRLTVT.

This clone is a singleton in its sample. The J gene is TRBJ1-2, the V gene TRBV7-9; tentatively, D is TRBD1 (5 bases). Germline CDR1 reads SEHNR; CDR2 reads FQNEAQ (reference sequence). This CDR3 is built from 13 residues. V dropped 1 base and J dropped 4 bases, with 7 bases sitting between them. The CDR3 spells CASSLGTTYGYTF. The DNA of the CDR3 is TGTGCCAGCAGCTTAGGGACAACCTATGGCTACACCTTC.

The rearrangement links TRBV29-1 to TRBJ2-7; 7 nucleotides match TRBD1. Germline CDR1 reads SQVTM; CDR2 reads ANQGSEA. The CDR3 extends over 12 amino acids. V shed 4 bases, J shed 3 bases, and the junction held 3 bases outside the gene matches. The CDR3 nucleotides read TGCAGCGTTGTAGGGGGCTTCTACGAGCAGTACTTC. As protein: CSVVGGFYEQYF.

CDR3: CASSEVIGAWVNTEAFF. The CDR3 bases are TGTGCCAGCAGTGAGGTAATTGGGGCGTGGGTCAACACTGAAGCTTTCTTT. The genes are TRBV6-1 and TRBJ1-1; perhaps TRBD1 as D (5 bases). V lost 3 bases and J 2 bases, leaving 19 bases between the germline ends. This CDR3 is built from 17 residues. Germline V gives CDR1 MNHNS, CDR2 SASEGT.

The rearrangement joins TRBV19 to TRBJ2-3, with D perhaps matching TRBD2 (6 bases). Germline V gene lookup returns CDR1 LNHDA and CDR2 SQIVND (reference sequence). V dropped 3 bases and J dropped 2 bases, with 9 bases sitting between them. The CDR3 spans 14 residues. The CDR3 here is CASSIGGVTDTQYF. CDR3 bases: TGTGCCAGTAGTATTGGCGGGGTCACAGATACGCAGTATTTT. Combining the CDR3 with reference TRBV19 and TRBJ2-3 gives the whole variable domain DGGITQSPKYLFRKEGQNVTLSCEQNLNHDAMYWYRQDPGQGLRLIYYSQIVNDFQKGDIAEGYSVSREKKESFPLTVTSAQKNPTAFYLCASSIGGVTDTQYFGPGTRLTVL.

CDR3 amino acids: CASSEGRTANTEAFF. The CDR3 DNA is TGTGCCAGCAGTGAAGGAAGGACAGCGAACACTGAAGCTTTCTTT. This chain uses TRBV2 with TRBJ1-1; the D gene is possibly TRBD1 (6 bases). CDR3 length: 15 amino acids. CDR1 and CDR2 (germline): SNHLY, FYNNEI. Deletions cut 1 base from V and 1 base from J, with 10 bases between.

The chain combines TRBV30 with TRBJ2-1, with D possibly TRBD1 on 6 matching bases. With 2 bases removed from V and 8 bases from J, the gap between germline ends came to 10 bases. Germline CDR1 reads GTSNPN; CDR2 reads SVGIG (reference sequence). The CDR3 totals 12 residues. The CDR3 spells CAWSLQGYEQFF. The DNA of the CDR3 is TGTGCCTGGAGTTTACAGGGCTATGAGCAGTTCTTC.